The 16 T cell receptor beta chains listed next were all sequenced from one sample in a study of blood T cells in healthy people across ages. With a J-beta primer mix and a sample-barcoded 5' primer, a second PCR ran 7 to 11 cycles. One entry per CDR3 protein, called by TCRdb with MiXCR from the 5' RACE reads. The table lists about 680,000 distinct CDR3 sequences, roughly 49% of them singletons. The specimen sequenced was blood. The receptors were gathered from a woman in her sixties or seventies in good health.

In its sample, this clonotype was seen a few times. The chain has TRBV5-1 and TRBJ2-5; 10 bases fit TRBD1. Per the germline V gene, CDR1 is SGHRS and CDR2 is YFSETQ. V lost 6 bases, J lost 11 bases, and 13 bases stayed unmatched. CDR3 length equals 14 residues. DNA for the CDR3: TGCGCCAGCAAAGGGACAGGGGAGTTCGGGGAGCAGTACTTC. As protein: CASKGTGEFGEQYF.

In this sample, this clonotype turned up a few times. V usage is TRBV5-5 and J usage is TRBJ1-6; TRBD1 might be the D (5 bases). Trimming shortened V by 4 bases and J by 4 bases, and 9 bases separated the two germline ends. The CDR3 runs to 14 residues. Germline CDR1 is SGHKS and CDR2 is YYEKEE (reference sequence). The CDR3 protein is CASSLTDYNSPLHF. CDR3 nucleotide sequence: TGTGCCAGCAGCCTGACAGATTATAATTCACCCCTCCACTTT.

The chain combines TRBV7-2 with TRBJ2-1, with D maybe TRBD2 (5 bases). This CDR3 is 14 amino acids long. With 1 base removed from V and 12 bases from J, the gap between germline ends came to 16 bases. Germline V lookup: CDR1 SGHTA, CDR2 FQGNSA. CDR3 DNA: TGTGCCAGCAGCTTAGGTTGGCCGGATGAGGGGCAGTTCTTC. Its protein product is CASSLGWPDEGQFF.

This chain's CDR3 is CSARETSAQPKQFF. The CDR3 bases are TGCAGTGCTAGAGAAACTAGCGCCCAGCCCAAGCAGTTCTTC. The rearrangement uses TRBV20-1 and TRBJ2-1; 7 bases fit TRBD2. The CDR3 has 14 amino acids. The J segment lost 11 bases and the V segment lost 0 bases, leaving 10 bases of the junction unmatched. Germline values: CDR1 DFQATT, CDR2 SNEGSKA (reference sequence).

This clonotype has a handful of counts. The J gene is TRBJ2-2, the V gene TRBV29-1; 14 nucleotides line up with TRBD2. CDR3 length: 17 amino acids. Germline V lookup: CDR1 SQVTM, CDR2 ANQGSEA. Germline trimming cut 7 bases from V and 0 bases from J; bases unmatched to any gene: 7. In DNA form, the CDR3 reads TGCAGCGCCTCCGGGACTAGCGGGAGATCGAACACCGGGGAGCTGTTTTTT. Amino acid sequence: CSASGTSGRSNTGELFF.

CDR3 loop: CASSLLGGEGAYEQYF. The CDR3 coding sequence is TGTGCCAGCAGTTTATTGGGGGGGGAGGGAGCCTACGAGCAGTACTTC. V gene TRBV28 combines with J gene TRBJ2-4; the match to TRBD2 covers 7 bases. The last part of the DNA fits TRBJ2-7 better; the J call may be wrong. The CDR3 is 16 residues long. Germline CDR1 and CDR2: MDHEN and SYDVKM.

The CDR3 spells CASTDSETYNEQFF. The CDR3 coding sequence is TGTGCCAGCACTGATAGCGAGACCTACAATGAGCAGTTCTTC. The rearrangement links TRBV6-2 or TRBV6-3 to TRBJ2-1; maybe TRBD2 (5 bases). Germline CDR1 MNHEY, CDR2 SVGEGT. The CDR3 runs 14 residues. Deletions cut 7 bases from V and 2 bases from J, with 12 bases between.

The rearrangement joins TRBV7-3 to TRBJ2-2; D not resolved. Between the trimmed V and J ends, which lost 2 bases and 6 bases, there was a span of 4 bases. Germline loops: CDR1 SGHTA, CDR2 FQGTGA. The CDR3 sequence is 12 residues long. The CDR3 is CASSLLPGELFF. CDR3 DNA sequence: TGTGCCAGCAGCTTATTACCCGGGGAGCTGTTTTTT.

The chain combines TRBV7-2 with TRBJ1-5, with a weak D call TRBD1 (5 bases). Trimming stripped 5 bases from V and 1 base from J, with 15 bases between. The CDR3 is 16 residues long. Germline V gene lookup returns CDR1 SGHTA and CDR2 FQGNSA. The CDR3 sequence: CASSRGGARSNQPQHF. In nucleotides, the CDR3 is TGTGCCAGCAGCCGTGGTGGGGCGCGCAGCAATCAGCCCCAGCATTTT. Full variable domain (missing parts from reference TRBV7-2 and TRBJ1-5): GAGVSQSPSNKVTEKGKDVELRCDPISGHTALYWYRQSLGQGLEFLIYFQGNSAPDKSGLPSDRFSAERTGGSVSTLTIQRTQQEDSAVYLCASSRGGARSNQPQHFGDGTRLSIL.

This clonotype was observed a few times. This chain links TRBV11-2 with TRBJ2-1, with 12 bases lining up with TRBD2. Germline V gene lookup returns CDR1 SGHAT and CDR2 FQNNGV. J gave up 7 bases and V 1 base, and 5 bases lay outside the gene matches. The CDR3 contains 16 residues. The CDR3 sequence: CASSLGLAGGLNEQFF. In nucleotides, the CDR3 is TGTGCCAGCAGCTTAGGGCTAGCGGGAGGGCTGAATGAGCAGTTCTTC.

This clonotype was observed a few times. The rearrangement links TRBV7-2 to TRBJ1-1, with D maybe TRBD1 (5 bases). The CDR3 is 15 residues long. Germline lookup yields CDR1 SGHTA and CDR2 FQGNSA. V lost 1 base to trimming and J lost 1 base, with 10 bases between them. In nucleotides, the CDR3 is TGTGCCAGCAGCTTAGTGGGGCTTGGGAACACTGAAGCTTTCTTT. It codes for CASSLVGLGNTEAFF.

This clonotype was detected once. This chain joins TRBV14 and TRBJ2-1, with 10 bases aligning to TRBD2. CDR3 length: 15 amino acids. Germline trimming cut 4 bases from V and 9 bases from J; bases unmatched to any gene: 9. The germline V gene encodes CDR1 SGHDN and CDR2 FVKESK. CDR3 nucleotide sequence: TGTGCCAGCAGCCTCCCGGGACTAGCGTCGGGTGAGCAGTTCTTC. Translating it yields CASSLPGLASGEQFF.

The chain uses TRBV2 and TRBJ2-6; 8 bases map to TRBD1. Germline-derived CDR1 and CDR2 are SNHLY and FYNNEI. Unmatched junction bases numbered 5, after V lost 3 bases and J lost 10 bases. The CDR3 is made up of 14 amino acids. The CDR3, as DNA: TGTGCCAGCAGTGACGCAGGGGGCGGAAACGTCCTGACTTTC. Amino acid sequence: CASSDAGGGNVLTF.

This chain links TRBV2 with TRBJ1-1; D remains unclear. The CDR3 consists of 16 residues. In germline, CDR1 is SNHLY, CDR2 FYNNEI. Trimming stripped 6 bases from V and 3 bases from J, with 20 bases between. Here the CDR3 DNA reads TGTGCCAGCAGACCGGGATTGGGCCAGTCCGACACTGAAGCTTTCTTT. As protein: CASRPGLGQSDTEAFF.

The V call is TRBV4-3, the J call TRBJ1-4, with D possibly TRBD1 on 5 matching bases. The V gene lost 0 bases and the J gene lost 7 bases, with 12 bases spanning the gap. The germline V gene has CDR1 LGHNA and CDR2 YSLEER. The CDR3 spans 15 residues. Here the CDR3 DNA reads TGCGCCAGCAGCCAAGAGCCCGGGGACGGTGAAAAACTGTTTTTT. Translated, it gives CASSQEPGDGEKLFF.

This chain uses TRBV20-1 with TRBJ1-2; D is perhaps TRBD1 (6 bases). Per germline, CDR1 DFQATT and CDR2 SNEGSKA (reference sequence). V shed 6 bases and J shed 3 bases, with 17 bases lying between them. There are 14 residues in the CDR3. The CDR3 spells CSAQGGPQDYGYTF. CDR3 in DNA: TGCAGTGCCCAAGGGGGGCCTCAGGACTATGGCTACACCTTC.